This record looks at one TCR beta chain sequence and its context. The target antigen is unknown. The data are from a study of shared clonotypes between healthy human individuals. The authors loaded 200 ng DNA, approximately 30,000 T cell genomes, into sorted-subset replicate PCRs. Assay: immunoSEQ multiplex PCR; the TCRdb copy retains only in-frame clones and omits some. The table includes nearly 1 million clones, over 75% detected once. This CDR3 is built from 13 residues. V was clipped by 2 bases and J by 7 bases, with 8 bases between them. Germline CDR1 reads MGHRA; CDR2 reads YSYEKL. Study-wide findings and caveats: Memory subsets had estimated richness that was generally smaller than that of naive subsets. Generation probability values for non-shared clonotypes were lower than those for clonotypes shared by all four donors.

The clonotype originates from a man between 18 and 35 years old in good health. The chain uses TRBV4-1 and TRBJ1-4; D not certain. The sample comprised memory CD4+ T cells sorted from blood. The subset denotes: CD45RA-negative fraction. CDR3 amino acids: CASSQYLVEKLFF. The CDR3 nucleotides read TGCGCCAGCAGCCAATACCTGGTTGAAAAACTGTTTTTT.